This T cell receptor beta chain was sequenced during a study of TIL therapy for anti-PD-1-resistant metastatic lung cancer. Study findings and constraints: Compared with baseline intratumoral T cells, expanded TIL cultures were more clonal and less diverse (around 5.7% vs 31%).

This was the immunoSEQ v3 assay. Survey-level samples got 1.5 million to 2.5 million read pairs; deep-level samples got 5-6 million. Sequencing used immunoSEQ multiplex PCR; TCRdb keeps in-frame clones, though not all of them. The sample includes 25,000 to 30,000 clones, 63% of them seen just once. As to time point: pre-treatment sample, taken before nivolumab and TIL therapy. Pleural nodules or supraclavicular lymph nodes made up most of the excised metastases sampled. To note about this clone: Its antigen is as yet unknown.

The CDR3 sequence is 15 residues long. Germline V CDR1 and CDR2: SNHLY, FYNNEI. Trimming left V 2 bases short and J 3 bases short, with 13 bases between. The chain recombines TRBV2 with TRBJ2-5; D is uncertain. This specimen was tumor tissue, taken at baseline. The sequence derives from a woman aged 25-85 years with non-small cell lung cancer. The chain's CDR3 is CASSETGVTKETQYF. CDR3 nucleotides: TGTGCCAGCAGTGAAACGGGCGTGACGAAAGAGACCCAGTACTTC.